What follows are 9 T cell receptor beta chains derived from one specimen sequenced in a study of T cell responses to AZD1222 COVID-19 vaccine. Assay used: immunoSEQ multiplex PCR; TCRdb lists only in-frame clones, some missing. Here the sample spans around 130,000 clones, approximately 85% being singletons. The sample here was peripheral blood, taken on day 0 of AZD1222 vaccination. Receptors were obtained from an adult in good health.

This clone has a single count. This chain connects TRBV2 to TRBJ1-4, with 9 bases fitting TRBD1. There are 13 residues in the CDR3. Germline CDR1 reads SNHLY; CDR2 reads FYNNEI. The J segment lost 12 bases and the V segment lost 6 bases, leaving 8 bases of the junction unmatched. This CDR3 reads CASSASGQGELFF. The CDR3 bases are TGTGCCAGCAGCGCCTCGGGACAGGGTGAACTGTTTTTT.

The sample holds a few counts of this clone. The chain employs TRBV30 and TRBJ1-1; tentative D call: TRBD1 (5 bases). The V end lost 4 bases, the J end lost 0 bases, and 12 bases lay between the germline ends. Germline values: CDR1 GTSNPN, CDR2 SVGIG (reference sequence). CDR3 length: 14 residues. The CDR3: CAWTRVTMNTEAFF. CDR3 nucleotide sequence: TGTGCCTGGACCAGGGTTACCATGAACACTGAAGCTTTCTTT.

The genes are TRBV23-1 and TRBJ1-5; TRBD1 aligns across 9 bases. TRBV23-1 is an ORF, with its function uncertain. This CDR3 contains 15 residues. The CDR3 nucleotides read TGCGCACCGGGACAGGGAGTTGGGGGCAATCAGCCCCAGCATTTT. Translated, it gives CAPGQGVGGNQPQHF.

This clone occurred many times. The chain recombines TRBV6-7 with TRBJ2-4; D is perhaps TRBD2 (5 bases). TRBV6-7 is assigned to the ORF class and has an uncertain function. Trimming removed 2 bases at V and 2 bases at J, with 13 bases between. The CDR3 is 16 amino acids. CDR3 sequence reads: CASSYQGGPSKNIQYF. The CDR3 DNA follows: TGTGCCAGCAGTTACCAAGGAGGACCTTCCAAAAACATTCAGTACTTC.

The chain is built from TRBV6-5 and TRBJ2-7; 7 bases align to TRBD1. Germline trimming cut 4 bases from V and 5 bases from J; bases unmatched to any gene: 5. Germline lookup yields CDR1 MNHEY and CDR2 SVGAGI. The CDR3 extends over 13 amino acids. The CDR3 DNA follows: TGTGCCAGCAGTTCCGACAGGGTCCACGAGCAGTACTTC. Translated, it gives CASSSDRVHEQYF.

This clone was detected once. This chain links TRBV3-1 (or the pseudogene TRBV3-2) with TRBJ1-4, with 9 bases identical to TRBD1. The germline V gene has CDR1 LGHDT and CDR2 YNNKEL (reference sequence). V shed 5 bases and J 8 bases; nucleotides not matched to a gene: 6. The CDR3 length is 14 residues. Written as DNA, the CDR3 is TGTGCCAGCAGCGACAGGGGGAGGCGAGAAAAACTGTTTTTT. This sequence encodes CASSDRGRREKLFF.

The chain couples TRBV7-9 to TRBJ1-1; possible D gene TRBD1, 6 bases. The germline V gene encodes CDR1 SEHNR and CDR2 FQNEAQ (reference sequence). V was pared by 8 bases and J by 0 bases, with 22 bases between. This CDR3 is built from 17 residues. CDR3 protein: CASDPGQGLVMNTEAFF. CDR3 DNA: TGTGCCAGCGATCCCGGGCAGGGGCTGGTGATGAACACTGAAGCTTTCTTT.

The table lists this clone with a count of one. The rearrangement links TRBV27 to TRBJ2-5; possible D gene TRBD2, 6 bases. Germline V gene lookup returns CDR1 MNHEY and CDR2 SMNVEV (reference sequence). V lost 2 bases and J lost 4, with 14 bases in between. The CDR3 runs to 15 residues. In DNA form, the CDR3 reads TGTGCCAGCAGTTTACCCCGCGGGGCATCAGAGACCCAGTACTTC. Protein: CASSLPRGASETQYF.

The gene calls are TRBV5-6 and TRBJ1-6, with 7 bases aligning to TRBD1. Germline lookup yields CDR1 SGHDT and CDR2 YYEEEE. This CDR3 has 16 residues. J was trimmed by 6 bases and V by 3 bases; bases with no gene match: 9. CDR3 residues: CASSSARQGGNSPLHF. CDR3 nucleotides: TGTGCCAGCAGCTCGGCCCGACAGGGCGGTAATTCACCCCTCCACTTT.